What follows are 17 T cell receptor beta chains derived from one specimen sequenced in a study of blood T cell repertoires in COVID-19. Produced via immunoSEQ multiplex PCR; TCRdb's table is partial and in-frame only. The sample yields more than 450,000 clones, around 87% seen once. Material: PBMCs or T cells enriched from blood (not recorded which). These receptors were taken from a woman aged 18 to 35 who had recovered from COVID-19.

This sequence joins TRBV7-2 and TRBJ2-1; weak D call: TRBD2 (5 bases). V was cut by 5 bases and J by 4 bases, with 15 bases left in between. This CDR3 is built from 15 residues. Germline assignment: CDR1 SGHTA and CDR2 FQGNSA. CDR3 DNA sequence: TGTGCCAGCAGCCCCAGTCGGACTCTTTACAATGAGCAGTTCTTC. The encoded protein is CASSPSRTLYNEQFF.

This chain uses TRBV19 with TRBJ1-1; D remains ambiguous. There are 13 residues in the CDR3. The germline V gene encodes CDR1 LNHDA and CDR2 SQIVND (reference sequence). Trimming pared 0 bases from V and 3 bases from J, leaving 5 bases between. CDR3 sequence (DNA): TGTGCCAGTAGTATAGATAAATACACTGAAGCTTTCTTT. It is translated as CASSIDKYTEAFF.

This chain joins TRBV6-5 and TRBJ2-7; a possible D gene is TRBD1 (5 bases). The CDR3 is 13 amino acids. V lost 6 bases and J lost 2, with 11 bases in between. The germline V gene has CDR1 MNHEY and CDR2 SVGAGI. In DNA, the CDR3 is TGTGCCAGCAGGTGGGGCACCACCTACGAGCAGTACTTC. Translation gives CASRWGTTYEQYF.

V is TRBV10-3 and J is TRBJ2-7; 8 bases agree with TRBD1. The ends lost 11 bases at V and 2 bases at J; junction bases unmatched: 8. This CDR3 is built from 13 residues. Germline CDR1 ENHRY, CDR2 SYGVKD. CDR3 nucleotides: TGTGCCTCCTCCCAGGGGGCAACCTACGAGCAGTACTTC. Translated, it gives CASSQGATYEQYF.

The chain joins TRBV6-5 to TRBJ2-2; D is undetermined. The CDR3 is 14 residues long. V lost 6 bases, J lost 4 bases, and 12 bases lay in between. CDR1 and CDR2 (germline): MNHEY, SVGAGI. The CDR3 here is CASSASYGTGELFF. The CDR3 DNA sequence: TGTGCCAGCAGCGCCTCTTACGGCACCGGGGAGCTGTTTTTT.

The chain joins TRBV10-3 to TRBJ1-3; D is undetermined. This CDR3 is built from 13 residues. Trimming pared 0 bases from V and 4 bases from J, leaving 4 bases between. Germline V lookup: CDR1 ENHRY, CDR2 SYGVKD. Here the CDR3 DNA reads TGTGCCATCAGTGAGTCGCGGGGAAACACCATATATTTT. As protein: CAISESRGNTIYF.

The chain carries TRBV25-1 and TRBJ1-2, with 12 bases that match TRBD1. The CDR3 is 17 amino acids. CDR1 is MGHDK, CDR2 SYGVNS, per germline. V dropped 5 bases and J dropped 5; count of bases not matched to a gene: 12. Here the CDR3 reads CASSPGTGGGKGYGYTF. DNA of the CDR3: TGTGCCAGCAGTCCAGGGACAGGGGGCGGTAAAGGTTATGGCTACACCTTC.

The V gene is TRBV5-1, the J gene TRBJ2-2; TRBD2 aligns across 8 bases. CDR3 length: 17 residues. V lost 1 base, J lost 2 bases, and 7 bases stayed unmatched. CDR1 is SGHRS, CDR2 YFSETQ, per germline. The CDR3 loop is CASSLKGGGHNTGELFF. The CDR3 DNA reads as TGCGCCAGCAGCTTGAAAGGCGGGGGGCACAACACCGGGGAGCTGTTTTTT.

The genes are TRBV12-3 or TRBV12-4 and TRBJ2-5; D may be TRBD2 (5 bases). The V gene lost 3 bases and the J gene lost 2 bases, with 7 bases spanning the gap. This CDR3 has 13 residues. CDR3 coding DNA: TGTGCCAGCAGTTTGCGGGCGCAAGAGACCCAGTACTTC. As protein: CASSLRAQETQYF.

This clone was picked up a small number of times. Written as DNA, the CDR3 is TGTGCCAGCAGCATGGGGGCCCTTCGCACAGATACGCAGTATTTT. It codes for CASSMGALRTDTQYF. This chain joins TRBV5-8 and TRBJ2-3, with D maybe TRBD1 (6 bases). The V gene lost 4 bases and the J gene lost 1 base, with 13 bases spanning the gap. Germline-derived CDR1 and CDR2 are SGHTS and YDEGEE. The CDR3 runs to 15 residues.

J is TRBJ1-1 and V is TRBV4-2; tentatively, D is TRBD1 (5 bases). Per the germline V gene, CDR1 is LGHNA and CDR2 is YNFKEQ. This CDR3 contains 14 residues. V lost 2 bases, J lost 4 bases, and 11 bases lay in between. CDR3 region: CASSQRQGFTEAFF. The CDR3 nucleotides are TGTGCCAGCAGCCAAAGGCAGGGTTTCACTGAAGCTTTCTTT.

This clone was picked up one time. The chain uses TRBV18 and TRBJ1-1; D is undetermined. CDR3 size: 16 residues. The germline gives CDR1 KGHSH, CDR2 LQKENI. V shed 3 bases and J shed 5 bases, with 19 bases lying between them. Here the CDR3 DNA reads TGTGCCAGCTCACCTGAACTTCTAGATGCGGGAACTGAAGCTTTCTTT. Encoded protein: CASSPELLDAGTEAFF.

The chain links TRBV12-3 or TRBV12-4 to TRBJ1-5; maybe TRBD1 (5 bases). V dropped 1 base and J dropped 12 bases, with 10 bases sitting between them. The CDR3 sequence is 12 residues long. CDR3 amino acids: CASSLEGPLQHF. In nucleotides, the CDR3 is TGTGCCAGCAGTTTAGAGGGGCCTCTCCAGCATTTT.

In its sample, this clone was seen a few times. DNA of the CDR3: TGTGCCAGCAATTGGGAGGTTAATAGCAATCAGCCCCAGCATTTT. Translation: CASNWEVNSNQPQHF. The rearrangement links TRBV21-1 to TRBJ1-5. TRBV21-1 is termed a pseudogene. This CDR3 is built from 15 residues.

This chain links TRBV28 with TRBJ2-4, with a possible D match to TRBD2 (7 bases). CDR1 is MDHEN, CDR2 SYDVKM, per germline. The ends were cut back, 6 bases at V and 0 bases at J, with 15 bases in the middle. The CDR3 is 16 residues long. The DNA of the CDR3 is TGTGCCAGCAGAATGTCAGGGGAGGGAGCCAAAAACATTCAGTACTTC. Translation: CASRMSGEGAKNIQYF. The complete variable domain, with remaining parts taken from reference TRBV28 and TRBJ2-4, reads DVKVTQSSRYLVKRTGEKVFLECVQDMDHENMFWYRQDPGLGLRLIYFSYDVKMKEKGDIPEGYSVSREKKERFSLILESASTNQTSMYLCASRMSGEGAKNIQYFGAGTRLSVL.

The chain carries TRBV28 and TRBJ1-4; D possibly corresponds to TRBD1 (6 bases). V gave up 3 bases and J gave up 7 bases, with 15 bases separating them. In germline, CDR1 is MDHEN, CDR2 SYDVKM. This CDR3 is built from 15 residues. DNA for the CDR3: TGTGCCAGCAGTTTTGGGGGCAGTTCAAGTGAAAAACTGTTTTTT. This sequence encodes CASSFGGSSSEKLFF.

The chain carries TRBV19 and TRBJ1-5; D gene unclear. Germline CDR1 and CDR2: LNHDA and SQIVND (reference sequence). V was clipped by 5 bases and J by 4 bases, with 9 bases between them. The CDR3 covers 13 residues. In DNA, the CDR3 is TGTGCCAGTAGTTTGTCCAGAAATCAGCCCCAGCATTTT. This gives the protein CASSLSRNQPQHF.